The T cell receptor (beta chain) under discussion was sequenced for a study of control samples from healthy donors and cancer patients (dated by TCRdb to the early 2020s). Receptor amplification or capture employed the immunoSEQ multiplex PCR assay. Not all clones reach the TCRdb copy of this immuneACCESS table, which keeps in-frame sequences only. Checked studies attribute under half of the gap to unresolved V genes and leave the rest unexplained. For this sample the table gives around 130,000 clones, of which more than 70% were detected only once. Of the sample, 3.2% falls within the top ten clones. The CDR3 spans 18 residues, from the cysteine through the phenylalanine. The retained sequence is limited to the CDR3, 54 bases, with the frame set at the first base. CDR1 and CDR2 are read off the germline V gene as SGHVS and FQNEAQ. V loses 6 bases at its end and J loses 0 bases; junction bases beyond the gene matches: 8.

Remarks on this clone: The antigen it binds to is not known. No much larger clone is present one base from it, and per-base qualities are unavailable.

Sequences were obtained from blood. This receptor was identified in a middle-aged man in good health. The rearrangement joined TRBV7-8 to TRBJ1-6; 10 of the junction bases match TRBD1. The DNA is as follows: TGTGCCAGCAGGTCCGGGACAGGGGCGAGCTCCTATAATTCACCCCTCCACTTT. This gives the protein CASRSGTGASSYNSPLHF. Reference TRBV7-8 and TRBJ1-6 genes cover what lies past the CDR3, so the full variable domain is GAGVSQSPRYKVAKRGQDVALRCDPISGHVSLFWYQQALGQGPEFLTYFQNEAQLDKSGLPSDRFFAERPEGSVSTLKIQRTQQEDSAVYLCASRSGTGASSYNSPLHFGNGTRLTVT.